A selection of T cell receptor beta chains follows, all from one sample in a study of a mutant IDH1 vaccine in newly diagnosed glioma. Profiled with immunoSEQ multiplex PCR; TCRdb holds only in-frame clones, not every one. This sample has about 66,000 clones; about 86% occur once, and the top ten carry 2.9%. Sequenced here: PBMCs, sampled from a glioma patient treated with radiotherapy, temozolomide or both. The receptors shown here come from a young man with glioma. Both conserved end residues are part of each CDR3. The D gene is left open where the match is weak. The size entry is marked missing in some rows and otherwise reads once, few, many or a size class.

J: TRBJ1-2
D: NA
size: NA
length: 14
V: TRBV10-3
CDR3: CAISDAGIDYGYTF
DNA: TGTGCCATCAGTGACGCAGGGATTGACTATGGCTACACCTTC

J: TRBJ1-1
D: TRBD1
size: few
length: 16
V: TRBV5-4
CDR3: CASSRWTGSQATEAFF
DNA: TGTGCCAGCAGCCGATGGACAGGGTCCCAGGCCACTGAAGCTTTCTTT

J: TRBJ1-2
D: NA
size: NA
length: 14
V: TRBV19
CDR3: CASSISVATRHYTF
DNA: TGTGCCAGTAGTATATCGGTGGCCACAAGACACTACACCTTC

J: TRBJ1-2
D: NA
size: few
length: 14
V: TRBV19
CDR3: CASSYLPAVIGYTF
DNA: TGTGCCAGTAGCTACCTCCCGGCAGTCATCGGCTACACCTTC

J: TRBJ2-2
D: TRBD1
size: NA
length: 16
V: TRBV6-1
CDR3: CASSEGWGQTTGELFF
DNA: TGTGCCAGCAGTGAAGGGTGGGGACAGACCACCGGGGAGCTGTTTTTT

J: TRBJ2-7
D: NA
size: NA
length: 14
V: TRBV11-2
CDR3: CASSLPGGGYEQYF
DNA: TGTGCCAGCAGCTTACCGGGTGGCGGATACGAGCAGTACTTC

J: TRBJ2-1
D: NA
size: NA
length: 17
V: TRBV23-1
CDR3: CASSQSRNSPRNNEQFF
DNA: TGCGCCAGCAGTCAATCTAGGAACTCCCCTAGGAACAATGAGCAGTTCTTC

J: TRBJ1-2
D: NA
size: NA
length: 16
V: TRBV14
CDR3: CASSQEEAGTNYGYTF
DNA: TGTGCCAGCAGCCAAGAAGAGGCAGGAACTAACTATGGCTACACCTTC

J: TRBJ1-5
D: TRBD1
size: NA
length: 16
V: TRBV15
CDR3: CATSRGTGGSNQPQHF
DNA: TGTGCCACCAGCAGAGGGACAGGTGGGAGCAATCAGCCCCAGCATTTT

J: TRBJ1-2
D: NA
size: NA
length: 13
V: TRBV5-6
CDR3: CASSFRGGYGYTF
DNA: TGTGCCAGCAGCTTTCGTGGAGGCTATGGCTACACCTTC

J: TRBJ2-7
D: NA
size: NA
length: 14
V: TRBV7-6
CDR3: CASSPSRDNYEQYF
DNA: TGTGCCAGCAGCCCAAGCCGGGACAACTACGAGCAGTACTTC

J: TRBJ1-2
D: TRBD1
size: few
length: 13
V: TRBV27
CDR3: CASSPRQGYGYTF
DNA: TGTGCCAGCAGTCCTCGACAGGGGTATGGCTACACCTTC

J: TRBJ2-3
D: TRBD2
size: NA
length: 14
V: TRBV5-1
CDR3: CASSSSGGRDTQYF
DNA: TGCGCCAGCAGCTCTAGCGGGGGAAGAGATACGCAGTATTTT

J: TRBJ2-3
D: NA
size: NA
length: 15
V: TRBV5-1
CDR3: CASSLVAGTTDTQYF
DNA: TGCGCCAGCAGCTTGGTGGCGGGGACCACAGATACGCAGTATTTT

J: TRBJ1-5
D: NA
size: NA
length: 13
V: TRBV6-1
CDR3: CASSGTLFQPQHF
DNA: TGTGCCAGCAGTGGGACCCTTTTTCAGCCCCAGCATTTT

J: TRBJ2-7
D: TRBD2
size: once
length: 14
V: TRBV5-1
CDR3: CASSLASGSYEQYF
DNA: TGCGCCAGCAGCTTGGCTAGCGGTTCCTACGAGCAGTACTTC

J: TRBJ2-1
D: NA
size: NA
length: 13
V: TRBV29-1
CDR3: CSTGQFLYNEQFF
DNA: TGCAGCACAGGACAGTTCTTGTACAATGAGCAGTTCTTC

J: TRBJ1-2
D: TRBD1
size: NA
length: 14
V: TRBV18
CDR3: CASSPVQGAYGYTF
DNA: TGTGCCAGCTCACCAGTACAGGGGGCATATGGCTACACCTTC

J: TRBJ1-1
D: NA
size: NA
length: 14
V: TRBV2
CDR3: CASSEGGVNTEAFF
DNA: TGTGCCAGCAGTGAAGGAGGGGTGAACACTGAAGCTTTCTTT

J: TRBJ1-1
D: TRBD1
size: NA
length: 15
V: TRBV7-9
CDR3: CASSRTGLTDTEAFF
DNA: TGTGCCAGCAGCAGGACAGGGCTAACGGACACTGAAGCTTTCTTT

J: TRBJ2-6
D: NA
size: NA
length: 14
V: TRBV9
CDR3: CASSHSSGANVLTF
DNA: TGTGCCAGCAGTCACAGCTCTGGGGCCAACGTCCTGACTTTC

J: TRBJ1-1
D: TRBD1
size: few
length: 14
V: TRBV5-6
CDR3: CASSSGQGLSEAFF
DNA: TGTGCCAGCAGCTCGGGACAGGGTTTAAGTGAAGCTTTCTTT

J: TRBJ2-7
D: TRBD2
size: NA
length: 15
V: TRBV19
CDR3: CASSIQGGGRYEQYF
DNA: TGTGCCAGTAGTATTCAGGGCGGGGGACGCTACGAGCAGTACTTC

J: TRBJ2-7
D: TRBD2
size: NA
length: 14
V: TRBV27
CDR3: CASRTSGGVYEQYF
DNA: TGTGCCAGCAGAACTAGCGGGGGAGTTTACGAGCAGTACTTC

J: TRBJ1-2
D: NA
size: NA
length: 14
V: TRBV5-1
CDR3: CASSLAPGHYGYTF
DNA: TGCGCCAGCAGCTTGGCCCCGGGGCACTATGGCTACACCTTC

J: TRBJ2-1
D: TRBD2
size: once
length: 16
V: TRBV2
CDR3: CASSVEVAGGYNEQFF
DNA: TGTGCCAGCAGTGTGGAGGTAGCGGGGGGGTACAATGAGCAGTTCTTC

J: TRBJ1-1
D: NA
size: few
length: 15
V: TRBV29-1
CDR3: CSVEGRGSMNTEAFF
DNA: TGCAGCGTTGAAGGGCGGGGGTCCATGAACACTGAAGCTTTCTTT

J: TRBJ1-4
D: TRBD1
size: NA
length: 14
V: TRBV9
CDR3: CASSETGGKEKLFF
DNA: TGTGCCAGCAGTGAGACAGGGGGAAAAGAAAAACTGTTTTTT

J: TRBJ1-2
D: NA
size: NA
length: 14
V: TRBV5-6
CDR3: CASTLGSGSYGYTF
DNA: TGTGCCAGCACCCTTGGATCAGGGTCCTATGGCTACACCTTC

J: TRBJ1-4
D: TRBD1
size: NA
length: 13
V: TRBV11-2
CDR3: CASSLTGPEKLFF
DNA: TGTGCCAGCAGCTTGACAGGGCCTGAAAAACTGTTTTTT

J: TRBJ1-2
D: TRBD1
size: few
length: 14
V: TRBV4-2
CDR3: CASSNTGANYGYTF
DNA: TGTGCCAGCAGCAATACAGGGGCCAACTATGGCTACACCTTC

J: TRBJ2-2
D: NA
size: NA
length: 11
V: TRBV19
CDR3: CASIDTGELFF
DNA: TGTGCCAGTATCGACACCGGGGAGCTGTTTTTT

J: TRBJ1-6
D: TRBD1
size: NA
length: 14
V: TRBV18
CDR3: CASSPGQGGPPLHF
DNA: TGTGCCAGCTCACCAGGACAGGGAGGGCCACCCCTCCACTTT

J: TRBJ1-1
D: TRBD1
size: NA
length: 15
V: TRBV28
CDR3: CASSLWAGGNTEAFF
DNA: TGTGCCAGCAGTTTATGGGCAGGGGGGAACACTGAAGCTTTCTTT

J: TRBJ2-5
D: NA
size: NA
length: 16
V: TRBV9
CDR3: CASSVGTGWAQETQYF
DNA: TGTGCCAGCAGCGTTGGAACAGGGTGGGCCCAAGAGACCCAGTACTTC

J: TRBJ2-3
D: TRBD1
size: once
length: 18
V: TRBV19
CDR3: CATKFSPLQGVRGDTQYF
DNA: TGTGCCACCAAGTTTTCCCCACTACAGGGGGTTAGGGGGGATACGCAGTATTTT

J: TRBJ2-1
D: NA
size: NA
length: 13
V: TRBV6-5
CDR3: CASRRDRYNEQFF
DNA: TGTGCCAGCAGGAGAGATCGTTACAATGAGCAGTTCTTC

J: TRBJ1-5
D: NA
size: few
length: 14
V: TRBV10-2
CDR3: CASKPGASNQPQHF
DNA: TGCGCCAGCAAGCCCGGGGCAAGCAATCAGCCCCAGCATTTT

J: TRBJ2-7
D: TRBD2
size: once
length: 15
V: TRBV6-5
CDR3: CASSYTSGGTYEQYF
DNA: TGTGCCAGCAGTTATACTAGCGGGGGGACCTACGAGCAGTACTTC

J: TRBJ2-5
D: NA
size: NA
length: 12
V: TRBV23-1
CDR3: CASSRGLRAKYF
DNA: TGCGCCAGCAGCCGTGGCCTCAGAGCAAAGTACTTC

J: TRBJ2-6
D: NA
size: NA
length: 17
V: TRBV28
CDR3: CASSTAGTLSGANVLTF
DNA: TGTGCCAGCAGTACTGCCGGGACCCTCTCTGGGGCCAACGTCCTGACTTTC

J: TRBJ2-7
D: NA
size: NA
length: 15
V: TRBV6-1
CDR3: CASSEIGRDSYEQYF
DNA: TGTGCCAGCAGTGAAATAGGAAGGGACTCCTACGAGCAGTACTTC

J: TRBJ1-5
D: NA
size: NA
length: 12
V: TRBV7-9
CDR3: CASSLGNQPQHF
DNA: TGTGCCAGCAGCTTAGGCAATCAGCCCCAGCATTTT

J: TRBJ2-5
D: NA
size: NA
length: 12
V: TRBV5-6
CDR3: CASSRTEETQYF
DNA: TGTGCCAGCAGCAGGACAGAAGAGACCCAGTACTTC

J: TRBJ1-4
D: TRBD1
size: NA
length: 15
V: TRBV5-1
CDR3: CASSLGDRVDEKLFF
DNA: TGCGCCAGCAGCTTGGGGGACAGGGTCGATGAAAAACTGTTTTTT

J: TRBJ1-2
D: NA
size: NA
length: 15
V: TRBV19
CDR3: CASSITRKGGGGYTF
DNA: TGTGCCAGTAGTATAACGCGGAAGGGAGGTGGTGGCTACACCTTC

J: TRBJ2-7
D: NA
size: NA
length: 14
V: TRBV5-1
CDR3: CASRTSVKTYEQYF
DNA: TGCGCCAGCAGGACGTCCGTTAAGACGTACGAGCAGTACTTC

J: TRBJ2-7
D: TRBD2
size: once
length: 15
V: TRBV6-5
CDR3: CASSYGGGAAFEQYF
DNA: TGTGCCAGCAGTTACGGCGGGGGGGCGGCGTTCGAGCAGTACTTC

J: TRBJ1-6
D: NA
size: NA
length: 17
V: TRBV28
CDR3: CASSLMTPSISDSPLHF
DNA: TGTGCCAGCAGTTTAATGACGCCCTCTATATCGGATTCACCCCTCCACTTT

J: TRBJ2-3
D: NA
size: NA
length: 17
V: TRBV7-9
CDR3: CASSPGRGGKSTDTQYF
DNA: TGTGCCAGCAGCCCAGGGAGGGGGGGCAAAAGCACAGATACGCAGTATTTT

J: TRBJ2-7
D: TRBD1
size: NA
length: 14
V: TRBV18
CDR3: CASSPGQGAGEQYF
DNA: TGTGCCAGCTCACCTGGACAGGGGGCTGGCGAGCAGTACTTC

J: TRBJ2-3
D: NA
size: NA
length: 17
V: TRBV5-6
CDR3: CASSLGPTGGKTDTQYF
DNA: TGTGCCAGCAGCTTAGGCCCGACCGGGGGTAAGACAGATACGCAGTATTTT

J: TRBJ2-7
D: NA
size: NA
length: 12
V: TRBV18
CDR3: CASSRDTYEQYF
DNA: TGTGCCAGCTCACGGGACACTTACGAGCAGTACTTC

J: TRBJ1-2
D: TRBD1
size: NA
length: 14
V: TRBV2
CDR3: CASILDRGHGGYTF
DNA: TGTGCCAGCATCCTCGACAGGGGGCACGGGGGCTACACCTTC